The rows below give T cell receptor beta chains drawn from one sample of a study of blood T cell repertoires in COVID-19. Profiled with immunoSEQ multiplex PCR; TCRdb holds only in-frame clones, not every one. In the table there are roughly 200,000 clones, about 80% of which are singletons. Material: peripheral blood. The receptors were sampled from a man aged 50 to 60 with active or convalescent COVID-19. Each CDR3 is given with its conserved first and last residue. The order of the fields is V gene, CDR3 length, clone size, D gene, J gene, CDR3 protein, CDR3 DNA. The D gene is left open where the match is weak. The size of a clone is reported for some rows only, either as once, few or many, or as a class for expanded clones.

TRBV4-2,15,.,.,TRBJ1-1,CASSQAPLKGLEAFF,TGTGCCAGCAGCCAAGCCCCTTTAAAGGGACTTGAAGCTTTCTTT
TRBV19,12,.,TRBD1,TRBJ1-2,CASSPRQGIYTF,TGTGCCAGTAGTCCAAGACAGGGGATCTACACCTTC
TRBV3-1/TRBV3-2,14,.,TRBD2,TRBJ2-3,CASGGGARTDTQYF,TGTGCCAGCGGCGGGGGGGCCCGTACAGATACGCAGTATTTT
TRBV30,14,.,TRBD1,TRBJ1-4,CAWSPGTVGEKLFF,TGTGCCTGGAGTCCTGGGACAGTGGGCGAAAAACTGTTTTTT
TRBV7-8,13,.,.,TRBJ1-1,CASRGGAGTEAFF,TGTGCCAGCAGAGGGGGTGCAGGCACTGAAGCTTTCTTT
TRBV12-3/TRBV12-4,13,.,.,TRBJ2-5,CASSPLAQETQYF,TGTGCCAGCAGTCCCCTAGCACAAGAGACCCAGTACTTC
TRBV3-1/TRBV3-2,16,.,.,TRBJ2-5,CASSQGGRGRQETQYF,TGTGCCAGCAGCCAAGGGGGGCGGGGGCGCCAAGAGACCCAGTACTTC
TRBV2,15,.,TRBD2,TRBJ2-2,CASSNSGGITGELFF,TGTGCCAGCAGTAATAGCGGGGGGATCACCGGGGAGCTGTTTTTT
TRBV7-9,13,.,.,TRBJ2-3,CASSSPGLGGQYF,TGTGCCAGCAGCTCTCCGGGGTTAGGGGGGCAGTATTTT
TRBV19,15,once,TRBD2,TRBJ2-3,CASSNGELAGNTQYF,TGTGCCAGTAGTAACGGAGAACTAGCGGGGAATACGCAGTATTTT